This TCR beta chain was sequenced for a study of shared clonotypes between healthy human individuals. Overall study context: Every donor yielded three CD4 naive, three CD4 memory, two CD8 naive and one CD8 memory plate. Study outcomes and limitations: An expected dependence of interdonor clonotype sharing on sequencing depth was noted. Sharing across a handful of donors was seen in roughly 5% of naive CD4 clonotypes.

Germline CDR1 LNHDA, CDR2 SQIVND (reference sequence). V lost 1 base and J lost 5; bases outside the gene matches: 8. The CDR3 totals 16 residues. Donors included only healthy HIV-negative adults lacking recent acute infections or vaccinations. Profiled with immunoSEQ multiplex PCR; TCRdb holds only in-frame clones, not every one. The profile shows some 790,000 clones, around 70% of them singletons. Concerning this clone: The antigen is undetermined.

Material: memory CD4+ T cells sorted from blood. The subset denotes: CD45RA-negative fraction. The chain joins TRBV19 to TRBJ1-5; 7 nucleotides align to TRBD1. This sequence was found in a woman younger than 45 in good health. The CDR3 coding sequence is TGTGCCAGTAGTATAGGTAGGGGGCTTTGGGATCAGCCCCAGCATTTT. Amino acids: CASSIGRGLWDQPQHF.